Below are 16 T cell receptor beta chains sequenced from a single sample in a study of blood T cell repertoires in COVID-19. Method: immunoSEQ multiplex PCR; TCRdb's copy keeps in-frame clones and lacks some. The table includes around 130,000 clones, just over 85% detected once. Sequenced input: peripheral blood. The receptors derive from a man aged 40-49 years with acute or convalescent COVID-19.

The chain uses TRBV28 and TRBJ1-2; D might be TRBD1 (6 bases). The CDR3 totals 14 residues. Trimming took 8 bases from V and 8 from J, leaving 21 bases between them. Per the germline V gene, CDR1 is MDHEN and CDR2 is SYDVKM. CDR3 in DNA: TGTGCCAGCGGAAAAACAGGGCTGTGGTACGGCTACACCTTC. Its translation: CASGKTGLWYGYTF.

V gene TRBV27 combines with J gene TRBJ1-1; TRBD1 matches at 8 bases. The V and J ends lost 2 bases and 8 bases, in that order; junction bases with no gene match: 4. Germline CDR1 and CDR2: MNHEY and SMNVEV (reference sequence). This CDR3 region has 13 residues. The CDR3 DNA reads TGTGCCAGCAGTTTACCAGGGGGCGCGGAAGCTTTCTTT. Translating it yields CASSLPGGAEAFF.

The chain has TRBV6-5 and TRBJ1-1; no clear D gene. The germline V gene has CDR1 MNHEY and CDR2 SVGAGI. This CDR3 contains 16 residues. V was shortened by 2 bases and J by 0 bases, with 13 bases between the two germline ends. The CDR3 sequence is CASSYVKGGMNTEAFF. Written as DNA, the CDR3 is TGTGCCAGCAGTTACGTGAAGGGAGGGATGAACACTGAAGCTTTCTTT.

The chain employs TRBV30 and TRBJ2-3; 8 nucleotides align to TRBD1. Germline values: CDR1 GTSNPN, CDR2 SVGIG (reference sequence). The CDR3 loop spans 16 amino acids. The trim removed 2 bases at V and 4 bases at J, leaving 11 bases unmatched. CDR3 sequence: CAWSSSAGGPSDTQYF. Written as DNA, the CDR3 is TGTGCCTGGAGTTCTAGTGCAGGGGGCCCGTCAGATACGCAGTATTTT.

V and J are TRBV11-2 and TRBJ1-1; 7 nucleotides line up with TRBD1. Per germline, CDR1 SGHAT and CDR2 FQNNGV. This CDR3 region has 14 residues. J lost 4 bases, V lost 4 bases, and 6 bases had no gene match. The CDR3 reads CASSSDRLPTEAFF. DNA of the CDR3: TGTGCCAGCAGCTCGGACAGGCTGCCCACTGAAGCTTTCTTT.

This clone was seen more than once but under ten times. The chain uses TRBV14 and TRBJ1-3; perhaps TRBD1 as D (6 bases). The CDR3 sequence is 16 residues long. Trimming shortened V by 0 bases and J by 4 bases, and 13 bases separated the two germline ends. Per germline, CDR1 SGHDN and CDR2 FVKESK. The CDR3 coding sequence is TGTGCCAGCAGCCAAGATCTCACAGGGTCCGGAAACACCATATATTTT. Its translation: CASSQDLTGSGNTIYF.

J is TRBJ1-6 and V is TRBV6-1; no definite D call. V was cut by 2 bases and J by 9 bases, with 23 bases left in between. Germline loops: CDR1 MNHNS, CDR2 SASEGT. The CDR3 has 18 residues. The CDR3 here is CASSEFPQNPGISSPLHF. In DNA form, the CDR3 reads TGTGCCAGCAGTGAATTCCCCCAGAACCCGGGGATAAGTTCACCCCTCCACTTT.

This clone was seen only once. The rearrangement links TRBV21-1 to TRBJ2-1; the table's D call, TRBD2, was not checked against the DNA. TRBV21-1 represents a pseudogene. The CDR3 is 13 amino acids. The CDR3 region is CASSDPGLDQQFF. The CDR3 bases are TGTGCCAGCAGCGATCCGGGACTAGATCAGCAGTTCTTC.

The rearrangement links TRBV30 to TRBJ1-2, with 9 bases aligning to TRBD1. This CDR3 region has 16 residues. Germline V gene lookup returns CDR1 GTSNPN and CDR2 SVGIG (reference sequence). V shed 2 bases, J shed 8 bases, and the junction held 15 bases outside the gene matches. This CDR3 reads CAWSPTGRTGATGYTF. CDR3 coding DNA: TGTGCCTGGAGTCCAACAGGAAGGACAGGGGCGACAGGCTACACCTTC.

V and J are TRBV4-1 and TRBJ1-3; D might be TRBD1 (6 bases). V gave up 3 bases and J gave up 0 bases, with 12 bases separating them. Germline V gene data show CDR1 as MGHRA and CDR2 as YSYEKL. This CDR3 contains 16 residues. CDR3 region: CASSQSGTNSGNTIYF. CDR3 bases: TGCGCCAGCAGCCAGTCCGGGACAAACTCTGGAAACACCATATATTTT.

The J gene is TRBJ1-5, the V gene TRBV6-5, with 10 bases matching TRBD1. Germline loops: CDR1 MNHEY, CDR2 SVGAGI. V trimming: 6 bases; J trimming: 5 bases; junction bases outside the gene matches: 7. CDR3 length equals 15 residues. CDR3 protein: CASSPGQGFDQPQHF. CDR3 nucleotides: TGTGCCAGCAGCCCGGGACAGGGGTTTGATCAGCCCCAGCATTTT.

The V gene is TRBV25-1, the J gene TRBJ2-5, with 12 bases lining up with TRBD2. Germline V gene sequence: CDR1 MGHDK, CDR2 SYGVNS. The CDR3 runs 16 residues. J lost 3 bases, V lost 6 bases, and 8 bases had no gene match. The DNA for the CDR3 is TGTGCCAGCAGCCTAGCGGGAGGGAGGATCGAAGAGACCCAGTACTTC. Its translation: CASSLAGGRIEETQYF. The full variable domain, completed using reference TRBV25-1 and TRBJ2-5, is EADIYQTPRYLVIGTGKKITLECSQTMGHDKMYWYQQDPGMELHLIHYSYGVNSTEKGDLSSESTVSRIRTEHFPLTLESARPSHTSQYLCASSLAGGRIEETQYFGPGTRLLVL.

The rearrangement joins TRBV30 to TRBJ2-3; D perhaps matches TRBD1 (6 bases). The CDR3 loop spans 15 amino acids. Germline V lookup: CDR1 GTSNPN, CDR2 SVGIG (reference sequence). Deletions cut 1 base from V and 1 base from J, with 12 bases between. The CDR3 DNA is TGTGCCTGGAGTGCCTCAGGGGCAGGCACAGATACGCAGTATTTT. It yields the protein CAWSASGAGTDTQYF. Variable domain in full (rest from reference TRBV30 and TRBJ2-3): SQTIHQWPATLVQPVGSPLSLECTVEGTSNPNLYWYRQAAGRGLQLLFYSVGIGQISSEVPQNLSASRPQDRQFILSSKKLLLSDSGFYLCAWSASGAGTDTQYFGPGTRLTVL.

This clone appeared a single time. This chain uses TRBV27 with TRBJ1-2, with 10 bases matching TRBD1. Trimming cost V 6 bases and J 4 bases; bases outside gene matches: 2. Germline-derived CDR1 and CDR2 are MNHEY and SMNVEV (reference sequence). The CDR3 contains 13 residues. In DNA, the CDR3 is TGTGCCAGCAGACGGACAGGGGGCTATGGCTACACCTTC. Translation gives CASRRTGGYGYTF.

The chain is built from TRBV9 and TRBJ1-5; unclear D gene. The germline V gene encodes CDR1 SGDLS and CDR2 YYNGEE. Trimming removed 4 bases at V and 2 bases at J, with 13 bases between. This CDR3 is built from 15 residues. The CDR3 is CASSSMESGNQPQHF. The CDR3 DNA reads as TGTGCCAGCAGCTCGATGGAAAGCGGCAATCAGCCCCAGCATTTT.

The gene calls are TRBV7-2 and TRBJ2-7; 9 bases line up with TRBD2. Germline-derived CDR1 and CDR2 are SGHTA and FQGNSA. The length of the CDR3 is 17 residues. With V trimmed by 1 base and J by 2 bases, 9 bases remained unmatched. CDR3 nucleotide sequence: TGTGCCAGCAGCTTAGATTCTGCGGGAGGGAAGGCCTACGAGCAGTACTTC. It translates to CASSLDSAGGKAYEQYF.